The clone carrying this T cell receptor (beta chain) has at least ten counts. As yet, its antigen is unknown. TCRdb reanalysed the reads using MiXCR and keeps one entry per CDR3 protein. The repertoire consists of a few hundred thousand distinct CDR3 sequences, with 12% to 15% occurring once and the leading ten covering 8.5% to 10%. The germline V gene has CDR1 SGHVS and CDR2 FNYEAQ. This CDR3 has 15 amino acids. The V end lost 5 bases, the J end lost 2 bases, and 16 bases lay between the germline ends. This sample was included in a study of T cell repertoires in cytomegalovirus infection. Whole-study results and caveats: HLA-C-restricted CMV-specific TCR beta clonotypes were dominant in the ex vivo response.

The TCR was taken from a human donor in good health (CMV status not recorded). Some clones in this sample may be carry-over from other donors' samples. This chain links TRBV7-6 with TRBJ2-7; D might be TRBD2 (6 bases). The material sequenced was PBMCs. CDR3 in amino acids: CASSVRASATYEQYF. The DNA for the CDR3 is TGTGCCAGCAGCGTACGGGCTAGCGCCACCTACGAGCAGTACTTC.